This T cell receptor beta chain was sequenced in a study of T cells after posttransplantation cyclophosphamide. Findings and caveats of the study: Tissue-infiltrating T cells from skin or gut overlapped little with blood T cells. Donor CD8+ memory clones often dominated recipient blood repertoires at later times. Recipient CMV seropositivity and CMV reactivation strongly tracked TRB clonality.

The protocol was immunoSEQ multiplex PCR, while the TCRdb copy is restricted to in-frame clones and leaves out a portion. The record shows about 24,000 clones for this sample, with no singletons present. This clone was detected ten times or more. Antigen: not known. The related graft donor's blood sample was taken on the day of bone marrow donation. Per the germline V gene, CDR1 is LGHNA and CDR2 is YSLEER. V lost 5 bases and J lost 6; bases outside the gene matches: 13. The CDR3 contains 16 residues. The sequenced material came from PBMCs. The origin of this receptor is a woman aged 60-75 years in good health, CMV-negative, and a related stem cell transplant donor. The chain joins TRBV4-3 to TRBJ2-1; 7 bases align to TRBD2. CDR3 residues: CASSEGEGGGFNEQFF. The DNA for the CDR3 is TGCGCCAGCAGCGAAGGGGAGGGTGGGGGTTTCAATGAGCAGTTCTTC.